This TCR beta chain was sequenced in a study of regulatory T cells in long-lasting Graves disease (dated by TCRdb to the early 2020s). For the wider study: In the newly diagnosed Graves' disease group, patients had been taking antithyroid drugs for less than 3 months. Peripheral blood TCR sequencing and RNA sequencing compared persistent Graves' disease patients with newly diagnosed Graves' disease patients. The study was conducted in China and was registered as a clinical trial. TCR sequencing covered some 13 persistent and 20 newly diagnosed Graves' disease patients, 33 samples in total. The paper as a whole reports these results and caveats: Persistent Graves' disease patients showed lower TCR Shannon entropy and fewer highly expanded clones than newly diagnosed patients, suggesting clonal expansion. The study examined only peripheral blood because the primary lesion, thyroid tissue, could not be accessed. Persistent disease showed preferential use of TRBV28, TRBJ1-2 and TRBJ2-5, whereas newly diagnosed disease favored TRBV20-1 and TRBJ2-1. Sequencing and analysis were restricted to the TCR beta chain. The authors noted that the small sample size was a limitation that may lower accuracy. A larger number of public clonotypes was shared among persistent patients (approximately 3,000) than among newly diagnosed patients (around 970).

The time point label of this sample denotes: newly diagnosed GD, antithyroid drugs for less than 3 months. For both TCR sequencing and RNA sequencing, RNA was extracted from PBMCs in TRIzol. The diagnosis of Graves' disease was made according to American Thyroid Association guidelines. Patients for the study were recruited at an endocrinology department in Xi'an, China. Each patient gave approximately 9 milliliters of peripheral blood, collected in an EDTA anticoagulant tube. PBMCs were isolated by Ficoll Paque Plus density gradient separation without further T cell sorting. An Agilent 2100 Bioanalyzer and agarose gel were used to assess RNA quality, and a NanoDrop 2000 was used to measure RNA concentration. The sample holds a few counts of this clonotype. What antigen it recognizes has not been identified. No base quality values were provided; no much bigger clone lies one nucleotide off. Including the terminal cysteine and phenylalanine, the CDR3 comprises 13 residues. CDR3 DNA only is kept here, 39 bases in frame from base 1. CDR1 is given as LNHDA and CDR2 as SQIVND, both from the germline V gene (reference sequence). Trimming accounts for 8 bases at V and 7 bases at J, while the number of junction bases matched to no gene is 10.

Library method: multiplex PCR. The reads were generated on an Illumina HiSeq 4000. CDR3 regions were amplified by Arm-PCR with iRepertoire HTBI primers to construct TCR beta libraries. Gel purification was performed on PCR products prior to sequencing. Concerning the study's data processing: A total of some 60 TRBV and 14 TRBJ segments were identified across samples and were used for gene usage analysis of CDR3 amino acid clonotypes. COPE and FqMerger were used to merge the filtered high-quality paired reads into contigs. BLAST was used to align contigs to IMGT TRBV, TRBD and TRBJ reference genes, and CDR3 was defined according to IMGT. Highly expanded clones were defined as clonotypes with a frequency above 0.1%. Shannon entropy was used to measure repertoire diversity, and the Gini coefficient was used to measure V-J evenness. A clonotype was considered public if more than one individual shared it. The raw public data were reprocessed by TCRdb itself: fastp quality trimming at Q25, MiXCR clonotype calling, in-frame beta chains only. Every CDR3 protein is listed once, alongside the most common genes and DNA of its rows. Here the V and J calls rest on TCRdb's processing, not on the authors' analysis. The sample contains fewer than 350,000 distinct CDR3 sequences, 18% of them found a single time. The ten largest clones take up 35% to 45% of the sample.

The receptor comes from a female donor with Graves disease. The chain employs TRBV19 and TRBJ1-2; 7 bases in between match TRBD1. The sequencing here drew on peripheral blood mononuclear cells (PBMCs), taken at new diagnosis, from a patient treated with antithyroid drugs. The nucleotide sequence is TGTGCCAGTGGGACTCAACAGGGGCTTGGCTACACCTTC. Its protein is CASGTQQGLGYTF.